These T cell receptor beta chains were read from a single sample in a study of siplizumab effects on memory and regulatory T cells. Assay used: immunoSEQ multiplex PCR; TCRdb lists only in-frame clones, some missing. The sample lists roughly 120,000 clones, roughly 92% occurring once. Sequencing used CD4+ T cells sorted from blood. Receptors were obtained from a human donor in good health. The CDR3 runs from the conserved cysteine through the conserved F or W. D genes are given only for firm matches. Clone sizes are given selectively: once, few, many, or a class where the clone is expanded.

>TRBJ1-6|-|TRBV5-1|-
CASSLADRGQSPLHF
TGCGCCAGCAGCTTGGCGGACAGAGGACAGTCACCCCTCCACTTT
>TRBJ2-7|-|TRBV6-1|-
CASSAGRPYEQYF
TGTGCCAGCAGTGCTGGACGGCCCTACGAGCAGTACTTC
>TRBJ1-6|-|TRBV6-5|-
CASSRSQAGSPLHF
TGTGCCAGCAGTCGGTCGCAGGCCGGTTCACCCCTCCACTTT
>TRBJ2-1|-|TRBV5-6|TRBD2
CASSALAGLISEQFF
TGTGCCAGCAGCGCCTTAGCGGGCCTCATCTCTGAGCAGTTCTTC
>TRBJ2-7|-|TRBV6-5|-
CASSYSVGTYEQYF
TGTGCCAGCAGTTACTCGGTAGGGACCTACGAGCAGTACTTC
>TRBJ1-1|-|TRBV5-1|-
CASSLGQARGNTEAFF
TGCGCCAGCAGCTTGGGACAGGCCAGAGGGAACACTGAAGCTTTCTTT
>TRBJ2-2|-|TRBV5-8|-
CASSFKHANTGELFF
TGTGCCAGCAGCTTCAAACACGCGAACACCGGGGAGCTGTTTTTT
>TRBJ1-1|once|TRBV20-1|-
CRLKRGAEAFF
TGCAGATTAAAACGGGGAGCTGAAGCTTTCTTT
>TRBJ2-3|-|TRBV7-2|TRBD2
CASSHRLAGDTQYF
TGTGCCAGCAGCCATCGACTAGCGGGGGATACGCAGTATTTT
>TRBJ1-6|-|TRBV19|-
CASSITGLGNSPLHF
TGTGCCAGTAGTATAACAGGGTTGGGGAATTCACCCCTCCACTTT
>TRBJ2-1|-|TRBV5-4|TRBD2
CASTRTSGTKLPYNEQFF
TGTGCCAGCACTCGGACTAGCGGGACAAAACTACCCTACAATGAGCAGTTCTTC
>TRBJ2-7|-|TRBV4-2|-
CASSQDKFGLFSNPYEQYF
TGTGCCAGCAGCCAAGATAAGTTTGGACTTTTCTCAAATCCTTACGAGCAGTACTTC
>TRBJ2-1|-|TRBV5-1|TRBD1
CASSFGNRDRGRVSSYNEQFF
TGCGCCAGCAGCTTTGGGAACCGGGACAGGGGTCGGGTTAGCTCCTACAATGAGCAGTTCTTC
>TRBJ2-1|-|TRBV30|-
CAGGRAYNEQFF
TGTGCTGGGGGGCGGGCCTACAATGAGCAGTTCTTC
>TRBJ1-1|-|TRBV2|-
CASSERNTNTEAFF
TGTGCCAGCAGTGAAAGGAACACGAACACTGAAGCTTTCTTT
>TRBJ1-5|-|TRBV19|-
CASSIVMEGNQPQHF
TGTGCCAGTAGTATAGTGATGGAGGGCAATCAGCCCCAGCATTTT
>TRBJ2-5|-|TRBV5-4|-
CASSLERRPGETQYF
TGTGCCAGCAGCTTGGAGCGGAGACCTGGAGAGACCCAGTACTTC
>TRBJ2-5|-|TRBV11-2|-
CASSRIWTRGQETQYF
TGTGCCAGCAGCCGAATCTGGACGAGGGGTCAAGAGACCCAGTACTTC
>TRBJ2-2|-|TRBV7-7|-
CASSPSTANTGELFF
TGTGCCAGCAGCCCTTCTACAGCGAACACCGGGGAGCTGTTTTTT
>TRBJ1-1|-|TRBV12-5|-
CASGLVLGRNTEAFF
TGTGCTAGTGGTTTGGTACTGGGGAGGAACACTGAAGCTTTCTTT
>TRBJ2-5|-|TRBV5-1|-
CASSLDAGGYQETQYF
TGCGCCAGCAGCTTGGATGCAGGGGGGTACCAAGAGACCCAGTACTTC
>TRBJ1-2|-|TRBV2|-
CASRIGVDGYTF
TGTGCCAGCAGGATCGGGGTTGATGGCTACACCTTC
>TRBJ2-6|once|TRBV28|-
CASSLVGGASSGANVLTF
TGTGCCAGCAGTTTGGTTGGAGGGGCCAGCTCTGGGGCCAACGTCCTGACTTTC
>TRBJ2-5|-|TRBV5-4|TRBD1
CASRPAWTGQETQYF
TGTGCCAGCAGACCTGCCTGGACAGGCCAAGAGACCCAGTACTTC
>TRBJ1-1|-|TRBV4-1|TRBD1
CASSQSGTALNTEAFF
TGCGCCAGCAGCCAATCAGGGACAGCCTTGAACACTGAAGCTTTCTTT
>TRBJ1-3|once|TRBV5-1|-
CASSLDSSGNTIYF
TGCGCCAGCAGCCTGGACAGCTCTGGAAACACCATATATTTT
>TRBJ1-2|-|TRBV19|TRBD1
CASHLQGAGNYGYTF
TGTGCCAGCCACCTACAGGGGGCTGGGAACTATGGCTACACCTTC
>TRBJ1-1|-|TRBV19|-
CASSMDPAYDEAFF
TGTGCCAGTAGTATGGACCCAGCCTATGATGAAGCTTTCTTT
>TRBJ2-7|-|TRBV6-5|TRBD1
CASSYGTGLLLYEQYF
TGTGCCAGCAGTTACGGGACAGGCCTTCTACTCTACGAGCAGTACTTC
>TRBJ2-7|-|TRBV5-1|-
CASSQTPYEQYF
TGCGCCAGCAGTCAGACCCCCTACGAGCAGTACTTC
>TRBJ1-2|-|TRBV5-1|TRBD1
CASSPGTASGNYGYTF
TGCGCCAGCAGCCCCGGGACAGCCTCGGGGAACTATGGCTACACCTTC
>TRBJ1-2|-|TRBV11-2|TRBD1
CASSLRQGGYTF
TGTGCCAGCAGCTTGAGACAGGGAGGCTACACCTTC
>TRBJ1-1|-|TRBV27|-
CASSPRTVTNTEAFF
TGTGCCAGCAGTCCCCGGACTGTAACGAACACTGAAGCTTTCTTT